These T cell receptor beta chains were read from a single sample in a study of blood T cells in healthy people across ages. TCRdb re-called the 5' RACE reads with MiXCR, one entry per CDR3 protein. This sample yields 1,800,000 or so distinct CDR3 sequences, of which approximately 40% are seen a single time; more than 20% belongs to the top ten. The sample taken for sequencing was blood. These TCRs come from a human donor in good health. Both conserved end residues are part of each CDR3. A D gene is named only where the DNA matches it firmly.

v_call,d_call,j_call,cdr3_aa
TRBV28,NA,TRBJ2-1,CASSPTWGAGVNEQFF
TRBV6-2/TRBV6-3,NA,TRBJ1-2,CASRREVYGYTF
TRBV7-3,TRBD1,TRBJ2-7,CASSLGGVGTGYEQYF
TRBV4-3,TRBD2,TRBJ2-5,CASSQDGGAPVETQYF
TRBV5-6,NA,TRBJ2-7,CASSLGGATEEQYF
TRBV12-3/TRBV12-4,TRBD2,TRBJ2-3,CASRTDSGVRTDTQYF
TRBV6-2/TRBV6-3,TRBD2,TRBJ2-7,CASSYEGLAVYEQYF
TRBV9,TRBD2,TRBJ2-1,CASSIPSSGGGYEQFF
TRBV3-1,NA,TRBJ2-1,CASSQETIGPGWNEQFF
TRBV20-1,TRBD2,TRBJ2-1,CSAHIPLAEEYNEQFF
TRBV12-3/TRBV12-4,TRBD1,TRBJ1-1,CASRESRDRTEAFF
TRBV21-1,NA,TRBJ1-2,CASSIRGRPATLYGYTF
TRBV4-2,NA,TRBJ1-4,CASSQDPSGRGDEKLFF
TRBV29-1,TRBD1,TRBJ1-4,CSVTAGTGERGEKLFF
TRBV3-1,NA,TRBJ2-4,CASSQAMDEQYF
TRBV20-1,NA,TRBJ1-2,CSASPKGVFGYTF
TRBV29-1,TRBD1,TRBJ2-3,CSDRTGARGTDTQYF
TRBV5-5,TRBD1,TRBJ1-6,CASSQTGGSSPLHF
TRBV3-1,NA,TRBJ2-3,CASSQYGQGTDTQYF
TRBV28,NA,TRBJ2-7,CASSSPSEGSKDEQYF
TRBV20-1,NA,TRBJ2-1,CSARDHQAAIYNEQFF
TRBV12-3/TRBV12-4,NA,TRBJ1-2,CASSIGQIYGYTF
TRBV6-2/TRBV6-3,NA,TRBJ2-1,CASSYFGHNEQFF
TRBV6-5,NA,TRBJ1-2,CASSPQGFGSYTF
TRBV4-2,NA,TRBJ2-1,CASSQEVAGGQRVQFF
TRBV28,NA,TRBJ1-6,CASSAHTGYSSYNSPLHF
TRBV29-1,TRBD1,TRBJ1-1,CSANRGHTEAFF
TRBV4-3,NA,TRBJ2-4,CASSQAPAGTKSIQYF
TRBV2,NA,TRBJ1-2,CASSEWATNYGYTF
TRBV9,NA,TRBJ2-7,CASSVAPTTYEQYF
TRBV29-1,TRBD2,TRBJ2-1,CSVEGGTSGGLHYNEQFF
TRBV6-1,TRBD2,TRBJ2-3,CASSPRPRSSGGAKDTQYF
TRBV7-2,TRBD2,TRBJ2-3,CASSFNPPGGGGHQYF
TRBV28,NA,TRBJ1-2,CASSLYQTNLRGYGYTF
TRBV7-9,TRBD2,NA,CAGMQTSGGRETQYF
TRBV24-1,NA,NA,CVTSDQYSYEQYF
TRBV7-2,NA,TRBJ2-7,CANSLDIGDYEQYF
TRBV10-3,NA,TRBJ1-2,CAISESRVGYTF
TRBV5-1,NA,TRBJ2-3,CASSDADSSTDTQYF
TRBV5-1,TRBD1,TRBJ1-2,CASSLSQGARIGYTF
TRBV15,TRBD2,TRBJ2-2,CATSREIWRGSTGERFF
TRBV3-1,NA,TRBJ2-1,CASSQVYSGWDEQFF
TRBV7-2,NA,TRBJ2-5,CASSSRTAGQETQYF
TRBV7-9,NA,TRBJ1-2,CSSSSVESGYTF
TRBV7-3,NA,TRBJ2-1,CASSLGWPYAEQFF
TRBV29-1,TRBD1,TRBJ2-2,CSVDRGWTGELFF